This T cell receptor beta chain was sequenced during a study of blood T cell repertoires in COVID-19. The table came from immunoSEQ multiplex PCR; TCRdb's copy has only in-frame clones and leaves some out. This sample has roughly 43,000 clones, with 82% found just once. The V end was cut by 3 bases, the J end by 0 bases, with 11 bases between. The length of the CDR3 is 16 residues. CDR1 LGHDT and CDR2 YNNKEL come from the germline V gene (reference sequence). This sequence originates from a woman in her seventies with acute or convalescent COVID-19. Sequences were obtained from peripheral blood. The chain has TRBV3-1 (or the pseudogene TRBV3-2) and TRBJ2-2, with D possibly matching TRBD2 (5 bases). The CDR3 DNA is TGTGCCAGCAGCCAGCCTGCAGCGGCGAACACCGGGGAGCTGTTTTTT. This codes for CASSQPAAANTGELFF.